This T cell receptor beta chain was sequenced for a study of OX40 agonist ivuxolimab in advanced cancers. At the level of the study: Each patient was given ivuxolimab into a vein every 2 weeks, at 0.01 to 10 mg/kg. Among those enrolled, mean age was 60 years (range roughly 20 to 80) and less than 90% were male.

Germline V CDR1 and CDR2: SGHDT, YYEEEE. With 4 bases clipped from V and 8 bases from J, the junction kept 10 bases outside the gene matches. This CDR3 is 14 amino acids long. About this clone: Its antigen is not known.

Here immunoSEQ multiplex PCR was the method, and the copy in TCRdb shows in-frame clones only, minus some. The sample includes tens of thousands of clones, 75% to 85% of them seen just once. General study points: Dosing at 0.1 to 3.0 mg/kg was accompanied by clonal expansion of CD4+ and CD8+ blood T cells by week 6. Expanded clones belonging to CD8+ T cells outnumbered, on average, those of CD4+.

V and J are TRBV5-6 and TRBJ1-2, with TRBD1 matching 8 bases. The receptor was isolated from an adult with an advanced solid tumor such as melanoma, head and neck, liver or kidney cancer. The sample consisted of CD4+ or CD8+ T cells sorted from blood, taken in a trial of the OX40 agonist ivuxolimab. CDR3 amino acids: CASSLGQGGWGYTF. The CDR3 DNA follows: TGTGCCAGCAGCCTAGGACAGGGAGGATGGGGCTACACCTTC.